This TCR beta chain was documented in a study of blood T cell repertoires in COVID-19. Study overall: Samples came from the United States, Italy and Spain, spanning acute and convalescent COVID-19. T cells, B-cell-depleted T cells, or PBMCs provided the cDNA or gDNA that served as material.

Original processing methods: By means of reference gene primer amplification, nucleated cell counts were estimated. Sequencing was performed with immunoSEQ multiplex PCR; in TCRdb, only in-frame clones are kept and a portion is missing. The V and J calls and the clone size are those of that table, but D and trimming were determined from the DNA. Of some 100,000 clones listed, 80% to 95% are singletons. The V gene's germline CDR1 is MNHEY and CDR2 SMNVEV (reference sequence). The CDR3 loop spans 14 amino acids. With 6 bases clipped from V and 10 bases from J, the junction kept 10 bases outside the gene matches.

The TCR originated in a man between 60 and 70 years old with acute or convalescent COVID-19. The sequenced material came from peripheral blood. The genes are TRBV27 and TRBJ2-1, with 9 positions matching TRBD2. The CDR3 DNA reads TGTGCCAGCAGGGGGGCGGGACTAGCAGACGAGCAGTTCTTC. As protein: CASRGAGLADEQFF.